This TCR beta chain was captured in a study of blood T cell repertoires in COVID-19. Per the authors' pipeline: By means of reference gene primer amplification, nucleated cell counts were estimated. Here immunoSEQ multiplex PCR was the method, and the copy in TCRdb shows in-frame clones only, minus some. V, J and clone size derive from that table, while D and trimming were established from the DNA sequence. This table holds over 350,000 clones, 75% to 90% found once. Germline CDR1 and CDR2: SQVTM and ANQGSEA. CDR3 length: 12 residues. Trimming shortened V by 7 bases and J by 1 base, and 7 bases separated the two germline ends.

The sequenced material came from peripheral blood. The clonotype was recovered from a woman under 40 with active or convalescent COVID-19. The chain uses TRBV29-1 and TRBJ2-2; maybe TRBD2 (5 bases). The CDR3 DNA reads as TGCAGCGCACGGGGGAACACCGGGGAGCTGTTTTTT. This encodes CSARGNTGELFF.